This TCR beta chain was identified in a study of blood T cell repertoires in COVID-19 (dated by TCRdb to the early 2020s). For the wider study: Samples covering the acute and convalescent phases of COVID-19 were provided by collaborators in the United States, Italy and Spain. The prospective study material was composed of cDNA or gDNA derived from T cells, B-cell-depleted T cells, or PBMCs. Subjects who had been exposed to COVID-19, were actively infected with it, or had recovered from it provided the deeply sampled blood TCRbeta repertoires that made up the dataset. The repertoires were released in a freely available public database intended as a resource for research on the immune response to SARS-CoV-2. The samples were drawn from two sources: the first 160 participants of the ongoing ImmuneRACE study, and 1,200 or so subjects contributed by 6 global collaborators. Sample metadata almost always included a de-identified subject ID, COVID-19 status, age in years and sex. Where available, HLA class I and class II types were taken from metadata supplied by the sample provider and were not determined by assay-based typing. Study-level results and caveats: The amount of clinical and demographic metadata varied by source and participant and was provided uncurated.

The immunoSEQ Assay, a bias-controlled multiplex PCR, was used to amplify TCRbeta CDR3 regions from genomic DNA. Per the original workflow: The number of nucleated cells in each sample was estimated by amplification of reference gene primers within the assay. Sequence reads were collapsed and filtered to measure the absolute abundance of every unique TCRbeta CDR3 rearrangement. Productive Simpson clonality was computed per sample as the square root of Simpson's diversity index over productive rearrangements. The clones in this table, taken by TCRdb from immuneACCESS, are in-frame only. Not every clone is retained; where verified, under half of the shortfall comes from an unresolved V gene, and the cause of the rest is unknown. The V and J calls and clone size are taken from that table; D and trimming were inferred from the DNA. Within this sample are 250,000 to 300,000 clones, with around 90% of them counted one time only. The ten largest clones represent 2% to 2.5% of the sample.

Each collaborating institution followed its own protocols to collect whole blood in K2EDTA tubes. For TCRbeta analysis, collaborators shipped samples as frozen whole blood, isolated PBMCs, or DNA extracted from either of those sample types. Remarks on this clone: Its antigen is unknown. No per-base quality is available; no much larger clone lies one base away.

Source material: peripheral blood. This receptor was obtained from a man aged 45-65 years with acute or convalescent COVID-19.

The CDR3 here reads CASSFDPGPYEQYF. The nucleotide sequence is given as TGCGCCAGCAGCTTTGACCCAGGCCCCTACGAGCAGTACTTC. The chain is made from TRBV5-1 and TRBJ2-7; no D gene is confidently identified. The CDR1 and CDR2 encoded by the germline V gene are SGHRS and YFSETQ. The CDR3 has 14 amino acids, counting the end cysteine and phenylalanine. The only DNA kept is the CDR3, 42 bases in frame from the first base. At the junction V is shortened by 2 bases and J by 2 bases, with 11 bases in between.